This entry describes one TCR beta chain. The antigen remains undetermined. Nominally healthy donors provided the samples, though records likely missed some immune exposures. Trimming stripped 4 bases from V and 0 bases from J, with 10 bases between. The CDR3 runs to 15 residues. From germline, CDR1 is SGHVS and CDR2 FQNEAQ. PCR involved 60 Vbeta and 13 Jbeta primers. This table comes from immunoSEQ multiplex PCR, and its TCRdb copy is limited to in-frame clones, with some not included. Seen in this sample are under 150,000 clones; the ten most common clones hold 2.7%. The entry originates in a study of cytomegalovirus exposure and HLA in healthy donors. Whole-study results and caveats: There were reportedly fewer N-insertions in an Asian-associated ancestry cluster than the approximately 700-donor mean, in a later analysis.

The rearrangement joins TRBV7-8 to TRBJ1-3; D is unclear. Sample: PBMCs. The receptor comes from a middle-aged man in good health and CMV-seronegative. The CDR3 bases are TGTGCCAGCAGCTCTCAACAGAGCTCTGGAAACACCATATATTTT. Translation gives CASSSQQSSGNTIYF.